This passage covers 2 T cell receptor beta chains from one sample sequenced in a study of T cells after yellow fever vaccination. TCRdb redid the calling of the 5' RACE reads with MiXCR, one entry per CDR3 protein. The sample yields hundreds of thousands of distinct CDR3 sequences, 10% to 15% seen once. Sequences were derived from PBMCs, sampled on the day of the yellow fever booster vaccination. The receptors were gathered from a man under 40 who received the YFV17D yellow fever vaccine.

This clonotype was seen repeatedly, ten times or more. This chain uses TRBV9 with TRBJ2-7; D unresolved. The CDR3 has 11 residues. Per the germline V gene, CDR1 is SGDLS and CDR2 is YYNGEE. V dropped 9 bases and J dropped 1 base, with 8 bases sitting between them. The CDR3 region has the DNA TGTGCCACCAGGTTGTCCTACGAGCAGTACTTC. Its protein is CATRLSYEQYF.

This clonotype was counted only a few times. The chain has TRBV27 and TRBJ2-4, with 11 bases aligning to TRBD1. CDR3 length equals 14 residues. CDR1 is MNHEY, CDR2 SMNVEV, per germline (reference sequence). After removal of 2 bases from V and 9 bases from J, the junction contained 3 bases not matched to a gene. The CDR3: CASSLGQGALIQYF. The CDR3 bases are TGTGCCAGCAGTTTAGGACAGGGGGCCCTCATTCAGTACTTC.